This TCR beta chain was found in a study of early T cells in non-severe SARS-CoV-2 infection. There are a few counts of this clonotype. V lost 5 bases, J lost 3 bases, and 14 bases lay in between. The germline V gene encodes CDR1 SGHVS and CDR2 FNYEAQ. The CDR3 is 14 amino acids. Using its own MiXCR run on the 5' RACE reads, TCRdb lists one record per CDR3 protein. The sample carries around 67,000 distinct CDR3 sequences, around 11% recorded once. The rearrangement joins TRBV7-6 to TRBJ2-7; possible D gene TRBD1, 5 bases. The TCR originated in an adult who was a healthcare worker with PCR-confirmed SARS-CoV-2 infection or an uninfected control (not recorded which). The sequenced material came from whole blood. The DNA for the CDR3 is TGTGCCAGCAGCAAGGACAACTCGGACTACGAGCAGTACTTC. The encoded protein is CASSKDNSDYEQYF.